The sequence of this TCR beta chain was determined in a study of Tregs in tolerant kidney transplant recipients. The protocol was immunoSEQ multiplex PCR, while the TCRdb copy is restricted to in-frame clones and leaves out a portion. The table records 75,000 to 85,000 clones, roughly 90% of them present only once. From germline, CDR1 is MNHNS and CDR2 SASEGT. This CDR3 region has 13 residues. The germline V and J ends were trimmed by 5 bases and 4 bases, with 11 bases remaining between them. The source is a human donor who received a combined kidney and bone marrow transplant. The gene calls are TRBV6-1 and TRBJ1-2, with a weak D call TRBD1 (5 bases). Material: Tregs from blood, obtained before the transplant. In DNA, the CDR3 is TGTGCCAGCAGTCTGACAGAGAGCTATGGCTACACCTTC. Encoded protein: CASSLTESYGYTF.